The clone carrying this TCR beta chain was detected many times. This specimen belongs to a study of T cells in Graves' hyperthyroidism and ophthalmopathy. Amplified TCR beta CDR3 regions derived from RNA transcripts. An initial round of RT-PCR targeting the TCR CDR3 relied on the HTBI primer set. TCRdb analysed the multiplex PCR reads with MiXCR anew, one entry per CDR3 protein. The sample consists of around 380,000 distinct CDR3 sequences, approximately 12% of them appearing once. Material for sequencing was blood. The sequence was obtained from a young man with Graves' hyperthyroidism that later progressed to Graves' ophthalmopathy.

Here the CDR3 reads CSAREVGGVPEAFF. In DNA, the CDR3 is TGCAGTGCTAGAGAGGTTGGGGGGGTGCCTGAAGCTTTCTTT. The chain uses TRBV20-1 and TRBJ1-1; possibly TRBD1 for D (5 bases). CDR3 length: 14 amino acids. Germline V gene data show CDR1 as DFQATT and CDR2 as SNEGSKA (reference sequence). Trimming pared 0 bases from V and 6 bases from J, leaving 14 bases between.